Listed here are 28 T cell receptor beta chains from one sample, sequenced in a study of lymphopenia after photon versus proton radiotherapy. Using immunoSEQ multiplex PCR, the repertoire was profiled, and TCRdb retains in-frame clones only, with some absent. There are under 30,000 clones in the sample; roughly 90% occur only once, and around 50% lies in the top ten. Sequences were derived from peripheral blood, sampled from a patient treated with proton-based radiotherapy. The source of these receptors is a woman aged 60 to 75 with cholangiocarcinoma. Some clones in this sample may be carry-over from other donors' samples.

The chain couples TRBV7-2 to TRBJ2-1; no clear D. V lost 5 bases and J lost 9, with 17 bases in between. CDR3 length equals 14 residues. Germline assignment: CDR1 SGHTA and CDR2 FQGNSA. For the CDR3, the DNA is TGTGCCAGCAGCACAGATTCACGCCTCCTTGAGCAGTTCTTC. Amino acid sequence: CASSTDSRLLEQFF.

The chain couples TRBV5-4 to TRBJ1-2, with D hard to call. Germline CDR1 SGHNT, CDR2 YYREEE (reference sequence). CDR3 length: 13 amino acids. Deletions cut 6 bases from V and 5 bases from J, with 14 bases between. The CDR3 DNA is TGTGCCAGCACTCGGCAGTCCCCTTATGGCTACACCTTC. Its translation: CASTRQSPYGYTF.

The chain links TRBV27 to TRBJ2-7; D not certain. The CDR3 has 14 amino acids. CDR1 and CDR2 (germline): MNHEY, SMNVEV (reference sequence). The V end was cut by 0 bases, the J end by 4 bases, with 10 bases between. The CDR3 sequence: CASSLSGPPYEQYF. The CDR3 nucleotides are TGTGCCAGCAGTTTATCGGGTCCTCCTTACGAGCAGTACTTC.

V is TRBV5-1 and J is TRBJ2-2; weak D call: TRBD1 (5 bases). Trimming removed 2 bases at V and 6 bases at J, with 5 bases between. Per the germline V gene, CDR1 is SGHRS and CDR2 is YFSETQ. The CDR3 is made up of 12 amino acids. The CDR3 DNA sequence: TGCGCCAGCAGCTTAGGGGCCGGGGAGCTGTTTTTT. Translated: CASSLGAGELFF.

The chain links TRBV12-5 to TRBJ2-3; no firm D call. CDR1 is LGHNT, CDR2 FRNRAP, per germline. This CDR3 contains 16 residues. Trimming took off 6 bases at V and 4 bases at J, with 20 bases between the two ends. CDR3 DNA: TGTGCTAGTGGGGGTCCCAAAACCGGTCGCCCAGATACGCAGTATTTT. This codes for CASGGPKTGRPDTQYF.

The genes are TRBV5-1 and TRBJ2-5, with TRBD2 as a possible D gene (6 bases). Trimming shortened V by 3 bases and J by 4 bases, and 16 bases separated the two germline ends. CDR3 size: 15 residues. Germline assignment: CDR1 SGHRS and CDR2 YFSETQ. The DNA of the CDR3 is TGCGCCAGCAGCTGGGTATCAACGGGAGCAGAGACCCAGTACTTC. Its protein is CASSWVSTGAETQYF.

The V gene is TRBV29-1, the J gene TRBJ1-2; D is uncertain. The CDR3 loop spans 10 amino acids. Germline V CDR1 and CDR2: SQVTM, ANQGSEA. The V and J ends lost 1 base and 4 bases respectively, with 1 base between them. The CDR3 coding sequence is TGCAGCGTTGAAGGCTATGGCTACACCTTC. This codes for CSVEGYGYTF.

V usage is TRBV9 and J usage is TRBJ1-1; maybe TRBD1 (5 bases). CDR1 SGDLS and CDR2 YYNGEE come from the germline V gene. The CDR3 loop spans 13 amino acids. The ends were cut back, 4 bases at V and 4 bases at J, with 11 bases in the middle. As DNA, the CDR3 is TGTGCCAGCAGCCCAGATGGGGGCACTGAAGCTTTCTTT. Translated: CASSPDGGTEAFF.

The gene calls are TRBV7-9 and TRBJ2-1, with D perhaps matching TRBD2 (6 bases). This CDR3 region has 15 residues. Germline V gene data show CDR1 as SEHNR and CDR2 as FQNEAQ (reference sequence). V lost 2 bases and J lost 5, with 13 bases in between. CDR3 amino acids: CASSLLGTLNNEQFF. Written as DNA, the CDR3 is TGTGCCAGCAGCTTACTCGGGACTCTAAACAATGAGCAGTTCTTC.

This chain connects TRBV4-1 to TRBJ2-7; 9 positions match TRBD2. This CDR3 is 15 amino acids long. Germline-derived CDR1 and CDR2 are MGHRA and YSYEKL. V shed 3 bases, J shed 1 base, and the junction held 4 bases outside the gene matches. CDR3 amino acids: CASSHALAGSYEQYF. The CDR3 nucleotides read TGCGCCAGCAGCCACGCCCTAGCGGGATCCTACGAGCAGTACTTC.

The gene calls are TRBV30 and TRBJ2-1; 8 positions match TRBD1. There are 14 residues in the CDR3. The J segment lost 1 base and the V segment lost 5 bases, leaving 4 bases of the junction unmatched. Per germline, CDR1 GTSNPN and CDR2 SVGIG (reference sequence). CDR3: CAWFGDRSYNEQFF. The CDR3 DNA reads TGTGCCTGGTTCGGGGACAGGTCCTACAATGAGCAGTTCTTC.

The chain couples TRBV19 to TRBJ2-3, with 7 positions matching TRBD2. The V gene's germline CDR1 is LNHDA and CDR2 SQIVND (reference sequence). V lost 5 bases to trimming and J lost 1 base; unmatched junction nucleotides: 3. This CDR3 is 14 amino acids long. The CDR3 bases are TGTGCCAGTAGTCGTCGGGAGGGCACAGATACGCAGTATTTT. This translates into CASSRREGTDTQYF.

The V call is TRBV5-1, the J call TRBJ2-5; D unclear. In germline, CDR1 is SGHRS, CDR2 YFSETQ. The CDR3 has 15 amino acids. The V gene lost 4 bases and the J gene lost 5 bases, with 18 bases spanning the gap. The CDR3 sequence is CASSPVGRTEETQYF. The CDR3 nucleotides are TGCGCCAGCAGCCCCGTCGGTCGTACGGAGGAGACCCAGTACTTC.

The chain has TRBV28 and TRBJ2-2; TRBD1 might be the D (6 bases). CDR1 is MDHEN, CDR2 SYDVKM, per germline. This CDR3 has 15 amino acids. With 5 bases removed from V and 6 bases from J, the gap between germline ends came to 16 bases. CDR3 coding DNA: TGTGCCAGCAGTATAATCCGGGACAATGCCGGGGAGCTGTTTTTT. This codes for CASSIIRDNAGELFF.

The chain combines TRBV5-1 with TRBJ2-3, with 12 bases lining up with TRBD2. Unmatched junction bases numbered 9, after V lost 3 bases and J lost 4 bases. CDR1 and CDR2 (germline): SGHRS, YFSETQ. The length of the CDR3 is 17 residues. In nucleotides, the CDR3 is TGCGCCAGCAGCTGGCCCCGACTAGCGGGAGTATCAGATACGCAGTATTTT. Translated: CASSWPRLAGVSDTQYF. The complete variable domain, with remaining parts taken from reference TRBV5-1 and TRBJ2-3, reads KAGVTQTPRYLIKTRGQQVTLSCSPISGHRSVSWYQQTPGQGLQFLFEYFSETQRNKGNFPGRFSGRQFSNSRSEMNVSTLELGDSALYLCASSWPRLAGVSDTQYFGPGTRLTVL.

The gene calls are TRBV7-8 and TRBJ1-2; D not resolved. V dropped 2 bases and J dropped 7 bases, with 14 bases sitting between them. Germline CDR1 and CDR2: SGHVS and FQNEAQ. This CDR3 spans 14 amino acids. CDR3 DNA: TGTGCCAGCAGCTTATCTTTAGTCGCAAGTGGCTACACCTTC. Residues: CASSLSLVASGYTF.

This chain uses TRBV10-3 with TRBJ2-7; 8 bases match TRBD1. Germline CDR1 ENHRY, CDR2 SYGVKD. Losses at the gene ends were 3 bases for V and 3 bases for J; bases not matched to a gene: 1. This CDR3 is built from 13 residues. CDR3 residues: CAISEGQGYEQYF. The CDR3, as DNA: TGTGCCATCAGTGAAGGACAGGGCTACGAGCAGTACTTC.

CDR3 sequence: CASRTDRGFNQPQHF. The CDR3 DNA reads TGTGCCAGTAGAACCGACAGGGGTTTCAATCAGCCCCAGCATTTT. The chain recombines TRBV19 with TRBJ1-5, with 8 bases identical to TRBD1. J lost 3 bases, V lost 6 bases, and 7 bases had no gene match. The CDR3 extends over 15 amino acids. Germline V lookup: CDR1 LNHDA, CDR2 SQIVND (reference sequence).

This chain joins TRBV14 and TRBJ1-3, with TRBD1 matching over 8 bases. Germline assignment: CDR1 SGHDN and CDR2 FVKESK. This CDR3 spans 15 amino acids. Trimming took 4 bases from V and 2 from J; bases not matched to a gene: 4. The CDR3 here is CASSRGTGTGNTIYF. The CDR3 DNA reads TGTGCCAGCAGCCGTGGGACAGGAACTGGAAACACCATATATTTT.

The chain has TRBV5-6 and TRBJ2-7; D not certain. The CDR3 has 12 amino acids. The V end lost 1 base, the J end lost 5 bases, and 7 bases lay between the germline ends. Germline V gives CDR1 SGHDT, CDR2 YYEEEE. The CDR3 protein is CASSLLGDEQYF. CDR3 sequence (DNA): TGTGCCAGCAGCTTGCTAGGTGACGAGCAGTACTTC.

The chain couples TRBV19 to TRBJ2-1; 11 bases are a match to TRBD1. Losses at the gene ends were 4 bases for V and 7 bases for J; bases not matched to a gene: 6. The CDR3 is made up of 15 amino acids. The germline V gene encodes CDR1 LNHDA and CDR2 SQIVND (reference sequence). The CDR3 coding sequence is TGTGCCAGTAGTAGCCGGACAGGGGGCCGGAATGAGCAGTTCTTC. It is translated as CASSSRTGGRNEQFF.

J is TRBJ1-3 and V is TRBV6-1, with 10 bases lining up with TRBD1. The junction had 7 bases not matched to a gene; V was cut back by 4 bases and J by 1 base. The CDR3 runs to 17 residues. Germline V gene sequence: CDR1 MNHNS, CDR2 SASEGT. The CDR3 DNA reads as TGTGCCAGCAGTGCCCCGGTGGGACAGGGGTCTGGAAACACCATATATTTT. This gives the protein CASSAPVGQGSGNTIYF.

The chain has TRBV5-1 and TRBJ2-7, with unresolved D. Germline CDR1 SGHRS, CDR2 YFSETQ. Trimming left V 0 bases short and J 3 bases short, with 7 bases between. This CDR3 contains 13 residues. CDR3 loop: CASSLAGNYEQYF. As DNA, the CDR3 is TGCGCCAGCAGCTTGGCAGGAAACTACGAGCAGTACTTC.

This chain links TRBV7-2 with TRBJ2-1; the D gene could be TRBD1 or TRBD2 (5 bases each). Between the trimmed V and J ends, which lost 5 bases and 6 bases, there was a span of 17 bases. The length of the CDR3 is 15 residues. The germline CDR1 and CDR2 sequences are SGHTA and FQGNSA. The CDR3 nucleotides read TGTGCCAGCAGCCACCCCGGGACCCCCCCCAATGAGCAGTTCTTC. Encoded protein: CASSHPGTPPNEQFF. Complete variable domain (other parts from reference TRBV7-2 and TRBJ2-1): GAGVSQSPSNKVTEKGKDVELRCDPISGHTALYWYRQSLGQGLEFLIYFQGNSAPDKSGLPSDRFSAERTGGSVSTLTIQRTQQEDSAVYLCASSHPGTPPNEQFFGPGTRLTVL.

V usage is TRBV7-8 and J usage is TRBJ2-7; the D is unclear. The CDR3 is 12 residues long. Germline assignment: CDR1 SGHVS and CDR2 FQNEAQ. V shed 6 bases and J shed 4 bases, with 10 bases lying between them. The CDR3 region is CASRNRRYEQYF. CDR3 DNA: TGTGCCAGCAGGAATAGGAGATACGAGCAGTACTTC.

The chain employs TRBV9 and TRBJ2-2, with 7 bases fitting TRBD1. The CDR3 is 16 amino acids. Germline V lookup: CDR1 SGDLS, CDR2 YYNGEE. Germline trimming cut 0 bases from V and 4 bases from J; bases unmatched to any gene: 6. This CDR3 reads CASSVAGQITTGELFF. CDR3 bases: TGTGCCAGCAGCGTAGCGGGACAGATAACCACCGGGGAGCTGTTTTTT.

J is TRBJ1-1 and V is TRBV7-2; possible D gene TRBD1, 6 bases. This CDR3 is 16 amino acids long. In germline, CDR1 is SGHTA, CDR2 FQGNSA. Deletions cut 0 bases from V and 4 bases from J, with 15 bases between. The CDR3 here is CASSLAAIQGITEAFF. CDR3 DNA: TGTGCCAGCAGCTTAGCGGCCATACAGGGTATCACTGAAGCTTTCTTT.

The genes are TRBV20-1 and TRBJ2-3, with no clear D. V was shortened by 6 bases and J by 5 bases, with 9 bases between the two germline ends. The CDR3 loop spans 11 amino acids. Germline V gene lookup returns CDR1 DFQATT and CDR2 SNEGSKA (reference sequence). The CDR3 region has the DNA TGCAGTGCCATACCGGGAGATACGCAGTATTTT. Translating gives CSAIPGDTQYF.